These 15 T cell receptor beta chains originate from one sample sequenced in a study of response to subunit inactivated influenza vaccine. Via MiXCR, TCRdb re-called the RT-PCR reads, giving one row per CDR3 protein. The table includes hundreds of thousands of distinct CDR3 sequences, 12% to 15% detected once. Source: PBMCs from blood, taken around two weeks before vaccination. These receptors all come from a man aged 50-59 years who received an inactivated influenza vaccine.

This clonotype was counted a few times. V gene TRBV5-1 combines with J gene TRBJ2-3, with D tentatively TRBD2 (7 bases). This CDR3 contains 15 residues. Germline loops: CDR1 SGHRS, CDR2 YFSETQ. Trimming took 6 bases from V and 4 from J, leaving 18 bases between them. Written as DNA, the CDR3 is TGCGCCAGCAATTTCGGGGGAGGGGGGCCAGATACGCAGTATTTT. It encodes CASNFGGGGPDTQYF.

The V call is TRBV6-1, the J call TRBJ2-3; D is uncertain. V lost 8 bases and J lost 5, with 17 bases in between. Germline-derived CDR1 and CDR2 are MNHNS and SASEGT. The CDR3 contains 14 residues. The CDR3 DNA reads TGTGCCAGCTGTCGGTTCGTCGGGCAAGATACGCAGTATTTT. This encodes CASCRFVGQDTQYF.

This clonotype was seen at least ten times. The J gene is TRBJ1-2, the V gene TRBV28, with 8 bases lining up with TRBD1. Germline CDR1 and CDR2: MDHEN and SYDVKM. After removal of 6 bases from V and 4 bases from J, the junction contained 10 bases not matched to a gene. The CDR3 has 15 residues. In nucleotides, the CDR3 is TGTGCCAGCAGGGCCGATGGACAGGGAACCTATGGCTACACCTTC. Amino acids: CASRADGQGTYGYTF.

The V gene is TRBV4-3, the J gene TRBJ2-3, with D perhaps matching TRBD2 (6 bases). The CDR3 is 16 amino acids. Trimming took off 1 base at V and 3 bases at J, with 14 bases between the two ends. Per the germline V gene, CDR1 is LGHNA and CDR2 is YSLEER. CDR3 protein: CASSQVRSSATDTQYF. In DNA form, the CDR3 reads TGCGCCAGCAGCCAAGTCCGTTCTAGCGCGACAGATACGCAGTATTTT.

The V call is TRBV30, the J call TRBJ2-3; TRBD2 matches 8 bases. V lost 4 bases and J lost 2; bases outside the gene matches: 11. The V gene's germline CDR1 is GTSNPN and CDR2 SVGIG (reference sequence). The CDR3 is made up of 16 amino acids. This chain's CDR3 is CAWTRVTGGNTDTQYF. The CDR3 region has the DNA TGTGCCTGGACCAGAGTGACGGGGGGGAACACAGATACGCAGTATTTT.

This clonotype was counted between two and nine times. The chain links TRBV10-3 to TRBJ2-3, with 12 positions matching TRBD1. The ends lost 6 bases at V and 5 bases at J; junction bases unmatched: 6. Germline CDR1 and CDR2: ENHRY and SYGVKD. The CDR3 consists of 15 residues. Written as DNA, the CDR3 is TGTGCCATCAGAGAGGGACAGGGGGCCAAAGATACGCAGTATTTT. Its protein is CAIREGQGAKDTQYF.

In this sample, this clonotype turned up many times. The chain links TRBV5-1 to TRBJ2-3; 11 bases line up with TRBD2. Germline values: CDR1 SGHRS, CDR2 YFSETQ. This CDR3 has 16 amino acids. With V trimmed by 3 bases and J by 3 bases, 6 bases remained unmatched. CDR3 residues: CASSSLAGGLTDTQYF. The CDR3 bases are TGCGCCAGCAGCTCCCTAGCGGGGGGCCTGACAGATACGCAGTATTTT.

The V and J genes are TRBV5-1 and TRBJ2-1; maybe TRBD1 (6 bases). The V and J ends lost 0 bases and 8 bases respectively, with 15 bases between them. The CDR3 has 15 residues. Germline values: CDR1 SGHRS, CDR2 YFSETQ. CDR3 nucleotide sequence: TGCGCCAGCAGCTTGGGGCAGGGGTATCGGGATGAGCAGTTCTTC. This translates into CASSLGQGYRDEQFF. Drawing the rest from reference TRBV5-1 and TRBJ2-1, the complete variable domain is KAGVTQTPRYLIKTRGQQVTLSCSPISGHRSVSWYQQTPGQGLQFLFEYFSETQRNKGNFPGRFSGRQFSNSRSEMNVSTLELGDSALYLCASSLGQGYRDEQFFGPGTRLTVL.

The rearrangement uses TRBV20-1 and TRBJ1-2; 8 positions agree with TRBD1. The germline CDR1 and CDR2 sequences are DFQATT and SNEGSKA (reference sequence). The V gene end was trimmed by 8 bases and the J gene end by 2 bases; junction bases not matched to a gene: 4. This CDR3 has 12 amino acids. CDR3 residues: CSPQGANYGYTF. CDR3 DNA sequence: TGCAGTCCTCAGGGGGCGAACTATGGCTACACCTTC.

This clonotype was seen only a few times. This CDR3 reads CASSLQIRGETQYF. CDR3 coding DNA: TGCGCCAGCAGCTTGCAGATCCGAGGAGAGACCCAGTACTTC. The chain recombines TRBV5-1 with TRBJ2-5; D unclear. The CDR3 has 14 residues. In germline, CDR1 is SGHRS, CDR2 YFSETQ. Between the trimmed V and J ends, which lost 1 base and 4 bases, there was a span of 11 bases.

A few counts support this clonotype. This sequence joins TRBV10-3 and TRBJ1-5; D is unclear. Germline assignment: CDR1 ENHRY and CDR2 SYGVKD. This CDR3 has 13 residues. V was trimmed by 2 bases and J by 7 bases, leaving 9 bases between them. CDR3: CAISEGPSQPQHF. CDR3 DNA: TGTGCCATCAGTGAGGGTCCCTCCCAGCCCCAGCATTTT.

This clonotype occurred many times. V is TRBV28 and J is TRBJ2-2, with a tentative D call TRBD2 (6 bases). The CDR3 has 14 residues. Trimming pared 6 bases from V and 7 bases from J, leaving 15 bases between. CDR1 and CDR2 (germline): MDHEN, SYDVKM. CDR3 in DNA: TGTGCCAGCAGCCTCACTAGCTCGCTCGGGGAGCTGTTTTTT. This encodes CASSLTSSLGELFF.

The rearrangement uses TRBV12-3 or TRBV12-4 and TRBJ2-5; TRBD2 matches 10 bases. V lost 5 bases to trimming and J lost 2 bases; unmatched junction nucleotides: 5. The CDR3 is made up of 15 amino acids. The CDR3 DNA reads TGTGCCAGCAGTCAACGGACTAGCGGTCAAGAGACCCAGTACTTC. This codes for CASSQRTSGQETQYF.

This clonotype appeared a few times. This chain connects TRBV7-8 to TRBJ1-1; D call uncertain. The CDR3 contains 11 residues. Germline V gene data show CDR1 as SGHVS and CDR2 as FQNEAQ. Trimming left V 5 bases short and J 5 bases short, with 6 bases between. The CDR3 spells CASSPVTEAFF. Here the CDR3 DNA reads TGTGCCAGCAGCCCAGTTACTGAAGCTTTCTTT.

This chain connects TRBV6-1 to TRBJ2-5, with 9 bases fitting TRBD1. The CDR3 is made up of 14 amino acids. Per germline, CDR1 MNHNS and CDR2 SASEGT. V was pared by 6 bases and J by 5 bases, with 7 bases of the junction left unmatched. CDR3 coding DNA: TGTGCCAGCAGACACAGGGGGCTCGTGGAGACCCAGTACTTC. Translated, it gives CASRHRGLVETQYF.